A single TCR beta chain is shown here with its context. TCR beta CDR3 sequences were amplified from RNA transcripts. Using the HTBI primer set, a first-round RT-PCR was run on the TCR CDR3. MiXCR was run by TCRdb on the multiplex PCR reads, yielding one entry per CDR3 protein. This table holds approximately 400,000 distinct CDR3 sequences, 11% to 15% found once. The V gene's germline CDR1 is DFQATT and CDR2 SNEGSKA (reference sequence). The ends were cut back, 2 bases at V and 1 base at J, with 8 bases in the middle. This CDR3 has 13 amino acids. Exclusion of a patient resulted from uncontrolled infection, other autoimmune disease, pregnancy or lactation. Each diagnosis was grounded in clinical symptoms, serum thyroxine and TRAb, thyroid ultrasound, and orbital computed tomography. The data originate from a study of T cells in Graves' hyperthyroidism and ophthalmopathy.

The rearrangement uses TRBV20-1 and TRBJ2-5, with D perhaps TRBD2 (6 bases). The origin of this receptor is a man over 45 with Graves' ophthalmopathy. The sequencing sample was made of blood. In nucleotides, the CDR3 is TGCAGTGCTAGAATTAGCGGCCAAGAGACCCAGTACTTC. It encodes CSARISGQETQYF.